These T cell receptor beta chains were read from a single sample in a study of cytomegalovirus exposure and HLA in healthy donors. Only in-frame clones appear in the TCRdb table, and some are missing; sequencing was by immunoSEQ multiplex PCR. Here the sample spans about 160,000 clones, about four fifths being singletons. The material sequenced was PBMCs. The receptors here all came from a male donor in good health and CMV-seropositive. CDR3s include the opening cysteine and the closing phenylalanine or tryptophan. The order of the fields is D gene, J gene, clone size, V gene, CDR3 DNA, CDR3 protein. D genes are given only for firm matches. Where a row states a size, it is once, few, many or the class of an expanded clone; other rows omit it.

>TRBD1|TRBJ1-2|NA|TRBV7-2
TGTGCCAGCAGTTCCATCCGGGACAGGGCCATGGGTCACTATGGCTACACCTTC
CASSSIRDRAMGHYGYTF
>NA|TRBJ1-1|NA|TRBV28
TGTGCCAGCAGTTTATCCCGGGTTTCCACTGAAGCTTTCTTT
CASSLSRVSTEAFF
>NA|TRBJ2-1|NA|TRBV6-4
TGTGCCAGCAGTGACTCGAACGGAGGCTCCTACAATGAGCAGTTCTTC
CASSDSNGGSYNEQFF
>NA|TRBJ1-2|NA|TRBV28
TGTGCCAGCAGCCTAGGCGCTAACTATGGCTACACCTTC
CASSLGANYGYTF
>TRBD2|TRBJ2-5|NA|TRBV29-1
TGCAGCGCTGGACTAGCGGGGGGCCACCAAGAGACCCAGTACTTC
CSAGLAGGHQETQYF
>TRBD1|TRBJ1-5|NA|TRBV5-8
TGTGCCAGCAGATGGGACAGGGGGACCGGGGGTAGCAATCAGCCCCAGCATTTT
CASRWDRGTGGSNQPQHF
>NA|TRBJ2-5|few|TRBV7-2
TGTGCCAGCAGCAAGAACCCAGGGGGGCAAGAGACCCAGTACTTC
CASSKNPGGQETQYF
>TRBD1|TRBJ1-6|NA|TRBV7-9
TGTGCCAGCAGCTTTGGACAGGGAGGCGATTCACCCCTCCACTTT
CASSFGQGGDSPLHF
>NA|TRBJ1-4|few|TRBV4-3
TGCGCCAGCAGCCGAAATCCAGGGGCGCTTAATGAAAAACTGTTTTTT
CASSRNPGALNEKLFF
>NA|TRBJ2-7|NA|TRBV2
TGTGCCAGCAGTAAACAGGGAGCGGATTACGAGCAGTACTTC
CASSKQGADYEQYF
>NA|TRBJ1-1|NA|TRBV10-3
TGTGCCATCAGTGAGCCGGGAGTGAACACTGAAGCTTTCTTT
CAISEPGVNTEAFF
>NA|TRBJ2-3|NA|TRBV29-1
TGCAGCTGCACGCGGGTTCTAGCCACAGATACGCAGTATTTT
CSCTRVLATDTQYF
>NA|TRBJ2-5|NA|TRBV13
TGTGCCAGCAGCGCGGGACTGAAACAAGAGACCCAGTACTTC
CASSAGLKQETQYF
>TRBD1|TRBJ1-1|NA|TRBV6-5
TGTGCCAGCAGAACGACAGGGTTTAGGACTGAAGCTTTCTTT
CASRTTGFRTEAFF
>TRBD1|TRBJ2-3|NA|TRBV7-6
TGTGCCAGCAGCGGACAGGGGGTGTCTCGCACAGATACGCAGTATTTT
CASSGQGVSRTDTQYF
>NA|TRBJ2-3|NA|TRBV7-9
TGTGCCAGCAGCTTAGTTGGCTCCCCGCCCAAGGATACGCAGTATTTT
CASSLVGSPPKDTQYF
>TRBD1|TRBJ2-2|NA|TRBV7-2
TGTGCCAGCACCCAGCCGGGGACAGGGATAACCGGGGAGCTGTTTTTT
CASTQPGTGITGELFF
>TRBD2|TRBJ2-5|NA|TRBV11-2
TGTGCCAGCAGCACGACTAGCTTGGAGACCCAGTACTTC
CASSTTSLETQYF
>NA|TRBJ1-1|NA|TRBV7-2
TGTGCCAGCAGCTTATCGGAGGGAAGGGGTGAAGCTTTCTTT
CASSLSEGRGEAFF
>TRBD1|TRBJ2-2|NA|TRBV27
TGTGCCAGCAGTTTTGCGGGACAGGGATTCACCGGGGAGCTGTTTTTT
CASSFAGQGFTGELFF
>NA|TRBJ2-7|NA|TRBV4-3
TGCGCCAGCAGCCAAGTGGCCGGGAACCACGAGCAGTACTTC
CASSQVAGNHEQYF
>NA|TRBJ1-3|NA|TRBV30
TGTGGACGAACACAGAGCTCTGGAAACACCATATATTTT
CGRTQSSGNTIYF
>NA|TRBJ2-5|NA|TRBV7-5
TGTGCCAGAAGCTTACCGAATAAAGCTGGACTAGCGGGAGCCCAAGAGACCCAGTACTTC
CARSLPNKAGLAGAQETQYF
>TRBD2|TRBJ2-7|NA|TRBV6-1
TGTGCCAGTGGGGAGGGATATAGGTACGAGCAGTACTTC
CASGEGYRYEQYF
>NA|TRBJ1-6|NA|TRBV25-1
TGTGCCAGCAGTGATCGGGTTAGCTCCTATAATTCACCCCTCCACTTT
CASSDRVSSYNSPLHF
>NA|TRBJ1-5|NA|TRBV19
TGTGCCAGCCGACAGTTGAGCAATCAGCCCCAGCATTTT
CASRQLSNQPQHF
>TRBD1|TRBJ2-1|NA|TRBV4-3
TGCGCCAGCAGCCAGGGGACAGCTACCTCTTACAATGAGCAGTTCTTC
CASSQGTATSYNEQFF
>TRBD2|TRBJ2-4|NA|TRBV14
TGTGCCAGCAGCCAAGTTGTTAGCGGGGGGGCGAACATTCAGTACTTC
CASSQVVSGGANIQYF